These 13 T cell receptor beta chains came from one sample sequenced in a study of T cell repertoires in cytomegalovirus infection. TCRdb itself ran the reads through MiXCR, one entry per CDR3 protein. The sample shows around 70,000 distinct CDR3 sequences, 4% of them seen only once. The material sequenced was PBMCs. Receptor source: a human donor in good health (CMV status not recorded). Some clones in this sample may be carry-over from other donors' samples.

This clonotype was observed many times. The V call is TRBV7-2, the J call TRBJ2-3; 7 bases are a match to TRBD1. In germline, CDR1 is SGHTA, CDR2 FQGNSA. The J segment lost 4 bases and the V segment lost 5 bases, leaving 6 bases of the junction unmatched. The CDR3 is 14 amino acids. The CDR3 reads CASSKPQGADTQYF. The CDR3 DNA sequence: TGTGCCAGCAGCAAACCTCAGGGGGCAGATACGCAGTATTTT.

This clonotype was observed at least ten times. This chain uses TRBV28 with TRBJ2-2, with TRBD1 matching 8 bases. Per the germline V gene, CDR1 is MDHEN and CDR2 is SYDVKM. CDR3 length: 14 amino acids. Unmatched junction bases numbered 5, after V lost 4 bases and J lost 7 bases. The CDR3 here is CASSYRGFFGELFF. The DNA for the CDR3 is TGTGCCAGCAGTTACAGGGGGTTCTTCGGGGAGCTGTTTTTT.

This clonotype came up many times. The genes are TRBV7-8 and TRBJ2-3; D is unclear. Germline V gene sequence: CDR1 SGHVS, CDR2 FQNEAQ. The germline V and J ends were trimmed by 5 bases and 6 bases, with 12 bases remaining between them. This CDR3 comprises 13 residues. The CDR3 spells CASSLGPWDTQYF. The DNA of the CDR3 is TGTGCCAGCAGCCTAGGACCTTGGGATACGCAGTATTTT.

The table lists this clonotype with many counts. The chain couples TRBV6-2 or TRBV6-3 to TRBJ2-2; 7 bases line up with TRBD1. Unmatched junction bases numbered 9, after V lost 5 bases and J lost 6 bases. The length of the CDR3 is 15 residues. Per germline, CDR1 MNHEY and CDR2 SVGEGT. CDR3 sequence: CASSPDRVFPGELFF. The CDR3 coding sequence is TGTGCCAGCAGTCCCGACAGGGTCTTTCCCGGGGAGCTGTTTTTT.

This clonotype was recorded many times. The CDR3 coding sequence is TGCGCCAGCAGTACGCGCACGAACACCGGGGAGCTGTTTTTT. Translated: CASSTRTNTGELFF. V gene TRBV4-3 combines with J gene TRBJ2-2; D not certain. The CDR3 spans 14 residues. The V and J ends lost 6 bases and 0 bases respectively, with 8 bases between them. The germline V gene has CDR1 LGHNA and CDR2 YSLEER.

Many counts were recorded for this clonotype. The chain is built from TRBV9 and TRBJ2-3, with 8 bases fitting TRBD2. Trimming at V came to 7 bases and at J to 4 bases, leaving 5 bases not matched to a gene. Germline V CDR1 and CDR2: SGDLS, YYNGEE. The CDR3 is 13 residues long. As DNA, the CDR3 is TGTGCCAGCTGCCGCGGGGGGTCAGATACGCAGTATTTT. Protein product: CASCRGGSDTQYF.

This chain connects TRBV5-5 to TRBJ2-7, with 7 bases that match TRBD1. Trimming took 4 bases from V and 2 from J; bases not matched to a gene: 12. Germline-derived CDR1 and CDR2 are SGHKS and YYEKEE (reference sequence). The CDR3 loop spans 16 amino acids. The CDR3 sequence: CASSRSSTGLTYEQYF. The CDR3 DNA reads TGTGCCAGCAGCCGTTCTTCGACAGGGCTCACCTACGAGCAGTACTTC.

This clonotype occurred many times. V and J are TRBV20-1 and TRBJ2-5; 10 nucleotides align to TRBD2. The CDR3 is 15 amino acids. Germline trimming cut 5 bases from V and 5 bases from J; bases unmatched to any gene: 11. Germline V gives CDR1 DFQATT, CDR2 SNEGSKA (reference sequence). The CDR3 region is CSASGAGGPRETQYF. CDR3 bases: TGCAGTGCTTCAGGAGCGGGAGGGCCGAGGGAGACCCAGTACTTC.

This clonotype appeared many times. CDR3 sequence reads: CASRSGGPSYEQYF. For the CDR3, the DNA is TGTGCCAGCAGGTCGGGGGGCCCGAGCTACGAGCAGTACTTC. The chain employs TRBV6-2 or TRBV6-3 and TRBJ2-7; TRBD2 is a possible D gene (7 bases). CDR3 length equals 14 residues. The V and J ends lost 6 bases and 3 bases respectively, with 15 bases between them. Per germline, CDR1 MNHEY and CDR2 SVGEGT.

This clonotype was recorded many times. The chain uses TRBV7-9 and TRBJ1-5, with D perhaps matching TRBD1 (6 bases). The germline V gene has CDR1 SEHNR and CDR2 FQNEAQ (reference sequence). V gave up 1 base and J gave up 6 bases, with 16 bases separating them. The CDR3 contains 16 residues. The CDR3 protein is CASSLDLGGSGQPQHF. The CDR3 coding sequence is TGTGCCAGCAGCTTAGATCTCGGGGGCTCCGGTCAGCCCCAGCATTTT. The variable domain in full, with the rest retrieved from reference TRBV7-9 and TRBJ1-5, is DTGVSQNPRHKITKRGQNVTFRCDPISEHNRLYWYRQTLGQGPEFLTYFQNEAQLEKSRLLSDRFSAERPKGSFSTLEIQRTEQGDSAMYLCASSLDLGGSGQPQHFGDGTRLSIL.

This clonotype was detected many times. V and J are TRBV28 and TRBJ2-7; the D is unclear. Germline CDR1 MDHEN, CDR2 SYDVKM. The ends were cut back, 6 bases at V and 4 bases at J, with 4 bases in the middle. The CDR3 sequence is 10 residues long. Here the CDR3 DNA reads TGTGCCAGCAGCCGGTACGAGCAGTACTTC. Residues: CASSRYEQYF.

This clonotype has ten or more counts. This chain joins TRBV7-9 and TRBJ2-7; 10 bases are a match to TRBD2. With 5 bases clipped from V and 6 bases from J, the junction kept 10 bases outside the gene matches. Germline-derived CDR1 and CDR2 are SEHNR and FQNEAQ (reference sequence). The CDR3 is 15 amino acids. In DNA, the CDR3 is TGTGCCAGCAGCCCAGGCTGGCTAGCGGGAGCCGAGCAGTACTTC. It encodes CASSPGWLAGAEQYF.

There are many counts of this clonotype. The chain has TRBV7-2 and TRBJ2-7, with 7 positions matching TRBD1. The CDR3 is made up of 15 amino acids. The germline V gene encodes CDR1 SGHTA and CDR2 FQGNSA. The ends lost 5 bases at V and 4 bases at J; junction bases unmatched: 11. This CDR3 reads CASSISGGRWYEQYF. The CDR3 nucleotides are TGTGCCAGCAGCATCTCAGGGGGACGGTGGTACGAGCAGTACTTC.